This is a list of T cell receptor beta chains from one sample in a study of T cell responses to AZD1222 COVID-19 vaccine. Produced via immunoSEQ multiplex PCR; TCRdb's table is partial and in-frame only. The sample shows 140,000 or so clones, roughly 84% of them seen only once. The sample here was peripheral blood, taken 28 days after the second AZD1222 dose. The receptors come from an adult who received the AZD1222 COVID-19 vaccine. Both conserved end residues are part of each CDR3.

V: TRBV6-5
CDR3: CASTPQGGGNQPQHF

V: TRBV4-2
CDR3: CASSQEEAQTTEAFF

V: TRBV4-1
CDR3: CASSFRQGVEETQYF

V: TRBV7-9
CDR3: CASSLAWGGQETQYF

V: TRBV15
CDR3: CATSRDRDMDGYTF

V: TRBV6-5
CDR3: CASRPGSASSYEQYF

V: TRBV18
CDR3: CASSPGQGRDEQFF

V: TRBV5-5
CDR3: CASSLEARGGVWAFF

V: TRBV12-3/TRBV12-4
CDR3: CASSLGQSLEAFF

V: TRBV19
CDR3: CASSIFSGGTEAFF

V: TRBV5-1
CDR3: CASSQGGDSSYEQYF

V: TRBV30
CDR3: CAWSRGLAGQETQYF

V: TRBV19
CDR3: CASTPRGVQGNQPQHF

V: TRBV2
CDR3: CASSEVTQGTQYF

V: TRBV6-4
CDR3: CASSDSSTGELFF

V: TRBV5-1
CDR3: CASSSGGPRETQYF

V: TRBV7-8
CDR3: CASSLDEGGGTEAFF

V: TRBV10-1
CDR3: CASSENSYEQYF

V: TRBV19
CDR3: CASSIFGGPGANVLTF

V: TRBV6-6
CDR3: CASSLAGGNSGANVLTF

V: TRBV4-2
CDR3: CASSQDWTGWNEQFF

V: TRBV6-5
CDR3: CATKRPGQGYEQYF

V: TRBV6-5
CDR3: CASSLLDRADTEAFF

V: TRBV18
CDR3: CASSPLSSGSGETQYF

V: TRBV12-3/TRBV12-4
CDR3: CASSTRRDTEAFF

V: TRBV4-2
CDR3: CASSQEGGQGRYNEQFF

V: TRBV18
CDR3: CASSPNPTIGTGHGYTF

V: TRBV6-5
CDR3: CASSPGPYGYTF